A selection of T cell receptor beta chains follows, all from one sample in a study of T cell repertoires in cytomegalovirus infection. A single record per CDR3 protein comes from TCRdb applying MiXCR to the reads. The sample consists of some 97,000 distinct CDR3 sequences, around a quarter of them appearing once. The specimen sequenced was CD8+ T cells from PBMCs. Receptors originate from a human donor in good health (CMV status not recorded). Some clones in this sample may be carry-over from other donors' samples. CDR3s include the opening cysteine and the closing phenylalanine or tryptophan. D genes are given only for firm matches. Expanded clones get a size class; other rows say once, few or many, or leave the size out.

j_gene,abundance,v_gene,d_gene,CDR3nt,CDR3aa
TRBJ1-2,few,TRBV7-9,NA,TGTGCCAGCAGCCCTGGACTCCTAGGGAGGGATGGCTACACCTTC,CASSPGLLGRDGYTF
TRBJ2-7,NA,TRBV19,NA,TGTGCCAGTAGTGTAGGGGATAACTACGAGCAGTACTTC,CASSVGDNYEQYF
TRBJ1-1,NA,TRBV5-6,TRBD1,TGTGCCAGCAGACCTACAGGGGCCCCTGAAGCTTTCTTT,CASRPTGAPEAFF
TRBJ1-6,few,TRBV11-2,NA,TGTGCCAGCTGCGACGGGGGCCCCTATAATTCACCCCTCCACTTT,CASCDGGPYNSPLHF
TRBJ2-1,many,TRBV6-2/TRBV6-3,NA,TGTGCCAGCAGTTACTCCTCCTACAATGAGCAGTTCTTC,CASSYSSYNEQFF
TRBJ1-6,few,TRBV5-1,TRBD1,TGCGCCAGCAGCTTCCGACAGGGTGGGAGTTCACCCCTCCACTTT,CASSFRQGGSSPLHF
TRBJ2-7,NA,TRBV28,NA,TGTGCCAGCAGTCTAGCCTCCGTGTACGAGCAGTACTTC,CASSLASVYEQYF
TRBJ2-7,few,TRBV7-8,TRBD2,TGTGCCAGCAGCGGACGGGAGGGCCGTACCGACGAGCAGTACTTC,CASSGREGRTDEQYF
TRBJ2-1,NA,TRBV24-1,TRBD2,TGTGCCACCAGTGGGGCGGGGGGGCTAGATGAGCAGTTCTTC,CATSGAGGLDEQFF
TRBJ2-7,NA,TRBV10-3,TRBD2,TGTGCCATCAGTGAGTCCGAGGGACTAGCGGGGGACGAGCAGTACTTC,CAISESEGLAGDEQYF
TRBJ1-1,many,TRBV11-2,NA,TGTGCCAGCTTCGGGAGCGGTAAATCCATGAACACTGAAGCTTTCTTT,CASFGSGKSMNTEAFF
TRBJ2-1,NA,TRBV11-3,NA,TGTGCCAGCAGCCCACTGACAGACCAAGAGCAGTTCTTC,CASSPLTDQEQFF
TRBJ2-1,many,TRBV29-1,NA,TGCAGCGCCGAGATTGAACGGCAGATCCAGTTCTTC,CSAEIERQIQFF
TRBJ2-5,NA,TRBV7-2,TRBD2,TGTGCCAGCAGCTTACGGGACAGGGGACTAGCGGGCCAAGAGACCCAGTACTTC,CASSLRDRGLAGQETQYF
TRBJ2-2,NA,TRBV27,NA,TGTGCCAGCAGTTCGACTTACAGGGTGGGCACCGGGGAGCTGTTTTTT,CASSSTYRVGTGELFF
TRBJ2-1,many,TRBV18,NA,TGTGCCAGCTCACTCACAACTGGAGGATCTGACAATGAGCAGTTCTTC,CASSLTTGGSDNEQFF
TRBJ1-1,NA,TRBV7-9,NA,TGTGCCGGCCAAAGAGGGAGTAGTGGTTCTGAAGCTTTCTTT,CAGQRGSSGSEAFF
TRBJ2-5,few,TRBV7-9,TRBD1,TGTGCCAGCAGCCTAATACAGGGGGCGATTAACCAAGAGACCCAGTACTTC,CASSLIQGAINQETQYF
TRBJ1-6,many,TRBV6-6,NA,TGTGCCACAGGGTCGGTAGGTTCACCCCTCCACTTT,CATGSVGSPLHF
TRBJ1-2,many,TRBV4-2,NA,TGTGCCAGCAGCCAAGAAAGCGGGGCTAGTGTCTACACCTTC,CASSQESGASVYTF
TRBJ2-1,NA,TRBV27,NA,TGTGCCAGCAGTTTGCGCCCGTGGGGGGCAGTGGGGGACAATGAGCAGTTCTTC,CASSLRPWGAVGDNEQFF
TRBJ2-3,NA,TRBV28,NA,TGTGCCAGCACCCTGGAGTCGGGACTCCAATATACGCAGTATTTT,CASTLESGLQYTQYF
TRBJ1-3,many,TRBV7-9,TRBD1,TGTGCCAGCAGCGCACCAGGGGGCGCGGGTGGAAACACCATATATTTT,CASSAPGGAGGNTIYF
TRBJ1-1,few,TRBV7-9,NA,TGTGCCAGCAGCTTAGGGGGGGCTGGTTTCACTGAAGCTTTCTTT,CASSLGGAGFTEAFF
TRBJ2-1,many,TRBV7-2,NA,TGTGCCAGCAGCTTAGGCTCGGTAGTTCCGAATGAGCAGTTCTTC,CASSLGSVVPNEQFF
TRBJ1-2,NA,TRBV5-4,TRBD1,TGTGCCAGCAGCTTGGGGGACAGGGTCTATGGCTACACCTTC,CASSLGDRVYGYTF
TRBJ2-7,NA,TRBV7-9,NA,TGTGCCAGCAGCTTAGGAGGGGACCCGGCTTACGAGCAGTACTTC,CASSLGGDPAYEQYF
TRBJ1-1,NA,TRBV2,NA,TGTGCCAGCAGTGAATACCCCAGCACTGAAGCTTTCTTT,CASSEYPSTEAFF
TRBJ2-3,few,TRBV14,NA,TGTGCCAGCAGCCAAGATTCACCTCGCACAGATACGCAGTATTTT,CASSQDSPRTDTQYF
TRBJ2-7,NA,TRBV28,TRBD1,TGTGCCAGCAGGCCGGGACAGGGGGCTCGGGAGCAGTACTTC,CASRPGQGAREQYF
TRBJ2-1,many,TRBV7-8,NA,TGTGCCAGCAGCGAAGCTAGCTGGGAGCAGTTCTTC,CASSEASWEQFF
TRBJ2-1,few,TRBV2,TRBD2,TGTGCCAGCAGTCCGGGACTAGCGGGACAATACAATGAGCAGTTCTTC,CASSPGLAGQYNEQFF
TRBJ2-3,NA,TRBV28,TRBD2,TGTGCCAGCAGTTTACTAGCGGGGGACTTCACAGATACGCAGTATTTT,CASSLLAGDFTDTQYF
TRBJ2-7,NA,TRBV20-1,TRBD2,TGCAGTGCTAGGTCTGTAGCGGGAGACTCCTACGAGCAGTACTTC,CSARSVAGDSYEQYF
TRBJ2-3,few,TRBV5-1,TRBD2,TGCGCCAGCAGCTTGGAGAGCGGGAGGGCGTCAGATACGCAGTATTTT,CASSLESGRASDTQYF
TRBJ2-7,NA,TRBV12-3/TRBV12-4,NA,TGTGCCAGCAGTTTAGCTAGTCGCGAGCAGTACTTC,CASSLASREQYF
TRBJ2-3,NA,TRBV5-6,TRBD2,TGTGCCAGCAGCCCCGGGACTAGCGTTGCAGATACGCAGTATTTT,CASSPGTSVADTQYF
TRBJ2-3,many,TRBV20-1,TRBD2,TGCAGTGCTGACCCGGACTTTCTTAAACGTGCGGGAGGAGGTCGAGATACGCAGTATTTT,CSADPDFLKRAGGGRDTQYF